This entry features one T cell receptor (beta chain) sequence. These data come from a study of blood T cell repertoires in COVID-19. In the study overall: In each case, the material was cDNA or gDNA derived from T cells, B-cell-depleted T cells, or PBMCs.

Authors' processing steps: Estimation of nucleated cell counts relied on the amplification of reference gene primers. Profiled with immunoSEQ multiplex PCR; TCRdb holds only in-frame clones, not every one. V and J calls and clone size are those listed in that table; D and trimming were worked out from the DNA. This table holds hundreds of thousands of clones, 85% to 90% found once. Trimming stripped 3 bases from V and 2 bases from J, with 10 bases between. Germline V gene sequence: CDR1 DFQATT, CDR2 SNEGSKA (reference sequence). CDR3 length: 14 amino acids. This TCR derives from a woman between 45 and 65 years old with COVID-19, enrolled during active disease. The chain uses TRBV20-1 and TRBJ2-2; TRBD2 might be the D (6 bases). The sample comprised peripheral blood. CDR3 amino acids: CSASRGRNTGELFF. In DNA form, the CDR3 reads TGCAGTGCTAGTCGGGGGAGAAACACCGGGGAGCTGTTTTTT.